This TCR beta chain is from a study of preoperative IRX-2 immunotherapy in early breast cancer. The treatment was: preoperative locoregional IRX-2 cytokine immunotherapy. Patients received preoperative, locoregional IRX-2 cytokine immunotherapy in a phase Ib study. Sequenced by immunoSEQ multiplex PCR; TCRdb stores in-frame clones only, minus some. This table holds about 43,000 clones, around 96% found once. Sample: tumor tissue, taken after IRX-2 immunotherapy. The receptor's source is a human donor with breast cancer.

The CDR3 nucleotides read TGTGCCAGCAGTTTTCGAGGGGAGAACAATGAGCAGTTCTTC. Translation gives CASSFRGENNEQFF. The rearrangement links TRBV28 to TRBJ2-1, with D perhaps assigned TRBD1 or TRBD2 (5 bases each). V lost 3 bases and J 5 bases, leaving 11 bases between the germline ends. Looked up from germline, CDR1 is MDHEN and CDR2 is SYDVKM. This CDR3 is built from 14 residues. The full variable domain, with the rest looked up from reference TRBV28 and TRBJ2-1, is DVKVTQSSRYLVKRTGEKVFLECVQDMDHENMFWYRQDPGLGLRLIYFSYDVKMKEKGDIPEGYSVSREKKERFSLILESASTNQTSMYLCASSFRGENNEQFFGPGTRLTVL.